Listed below are T cell receptor beta chains from one sample, sequenced in a study of blood T cell repertoires in COVID-19. Sequenced by immunoSEQ multiplex PCR; TCRdb stores in-frame clones only, minus some. The sample carries almost 70,000 clones, roughly 89% recorded once. Sequencing used peripheral blood. The receptors stem from a woman aged 45-65 years with active COVID-19. The CDR3 runs from the conserved cysteine through the conserved F or W. D genes are given only for firm matches. The size of a clone is reported for some rows only, either as once, few or many, or as a class for expanded clones.

NA	TRBV19	TRBJ2-7	NA	CASSIGGHLSYEQYF	TGTGCCAGTAGTATAGGGGGACACCTCTCCTACGAGCAGTACTTC
NA	TRBV9	TRBJ2-1	NA	CASSLAGISSYNEQFF	TGTGCCAGCAGCCTTGCGGGGATCAGCTCCTACAATGAGCAGTTCTTC
NA	TRBV9	TRBJ2-1	TRBD2	CASSPQVGGGEQFF	TGTGCCAGCAGCCCCCAAGTGGGGGGGGGTGAGCAGTTCTTC
NA	TRBV19	TRBJ2-7	TRBD2	CASRGTSDEFLYEQYF	TGTGCCAGTAGGGGGACTAGCGACGAATTCCTCTACGAGCAGTACTTC
NA	TRBV2	TRBJ2-1	TRBD2	CASRAGLAEYNEQFF	TGTGCCAGCAGGGCCGGACTAGCGGAATACAATGAGCAGTTCTTC
NA	TRBV5-1	TRBJ1-2	NA	CASSLASRQFIYGYTF	TGCGCCAGCAGCTTGGCCTCGAGACAGTTCATCTATGGCTACACCTTC
NA	TRBV4-1	TRBJ2-5	NA	CASSQDSAGFLETQYF	TGCGCCAGCAGCCAAGACTCTGCGGGGTTTTTGGAGACCCAGTACTTC
once	TRBV28	TRBJ1-5	TRBD1	CASSRIQDRGQHF	TGTGCCAGCAGCCGAATTCAGGACAGGGGCCAGCATTTT
NA	TRBV9	TRBJ2-2	TRBD1	CASSVQTGGTGELFF	TGTGCCAGCAGCGTCCAGACAGGGGGGACCGGGGAGCTGTTTTTT
NA	TRBV9	TRBJ2-5	TRBD2	CASSVSPTSGKGTETQYF	TGTGCCAGCAGCGTTTCCCCGACTAGCGGGAAGGGGACGGAGACCCAGTACTTC
NA	TRBV7-6	TRBJ2-1	TRBD2	CASSRGLAGANEQFF	TGTGCCAGCAGCCGGGGACTAGCGGGAGCTAATGAGCAGTTCTTC
NA	TRBV7-8	TRBJ2-7	TRBD2	CASSLAPGLAGGPIYF	TGTGCCAGCAGCTTAGCGCCGGGACTAGCGGGAGGGCCGATTTACTTC
NA	TRBV6-1	TRBJ2-1	NA	CASSEDPRNEQFF	TGTGCCAGCAGTGAAGACCCGAGGAATGAGCAGTTCTTC
NA	TRBV25-1	TRBJ1-4	NA	CASRDDTTNEKLFF	TGTGCCAGCAGAGACGACACAACTAATGAAAAACTGTTTTTT
NA	TRBV11-2	TRBJ1-1	NA	CASSLVGLGGTEAFF	TGTGCCAGCAGCTTGGTTGGACTGGGGGGCACTGAAGCTTTCTTT
NA	TRBV6-1	TRBJ2-7	NA	CASSEEIGGSYEQYF	TGTGCCAGCAGTGAAGAGATAGGGGGTTCTTACGAGCAGTACTTC
NA	TRBV6-2/TRBV6-3	TRBJ1-2	NA	CASSSSQGIVYTF	TGTGCCAGCAGCTCTTCACAGGGAATCGTCTACACCTTC
NA	TRBV6-5	TRBJ1-2	NA	CASSPAGVDYGYTF	TGTGCCAGCAGCCCCGCAGGGGTTGACTATGGCTACACCTTC
NA	TRBV6-5	TRBJ2-3	NA	CASSYFGSTDTQYF	TGTGCCAGCAGTTACTTCGGGAGCACAGATACGCAGTATTTT
NA	TRBV3-1/TRBV3-2	TRBJ2-3	NA	CASSQFPGIGPDTQYF	TGTGCCAGCAGCCAATTTCCGGGAATCGGACCAGATACGCAGTATTTT
NA	TRBV19	TRBJ1-5	TRBD1	CASRASTGVYSNQPQHF	TGTGCCAGTAGGGCCTCGACAGGGGTTTATAGCAATCAGCCCCAGCATTTT